This T cell receptor beta chain was sequenced for a study of cytomegalovirus exposure and HLA in healthy donors. Study-level findings and limits: TCR beta chains numbering more than 150 were designated cytomegalovirus-associated. Cytomegalovirus status, reportedly, was diagnosed with high specificity and sensitivity by the classifier.

The germline V and J ends were trimmed by 8 bases and 9 bases, with 14 bases remaining between them. The CDR3 has 12 residues. CDR1 LGHNT and CDR2 FRNRAP come from the germline V gene. In the case of this clone: Its antigen is still unknown.

TCRdb's table, derived via immunoSEQ multiplex PCR, lists solely in-frame clones and lacks some. The table includes around 140,000 clones, about 91% detected once. Separation from the roughly 600-subject first cohort characterized the 120-subject validation cohort, to which the donors belonged. V gene TRBV12-5 combines with J gene TRBJ1-5; perhaps TRBD1 as D (5 bases). The sequenced sample consisted of PBMCs. The sequence was obtained from a man aged 18 to 30 in good health and CMV-seropositive. This CDR3 is CASSQGNGPQHF. The CDR3 nucleotides are TGTGCTAGTTCTCAGGGAAATGGGCCCCAGCATTTT.